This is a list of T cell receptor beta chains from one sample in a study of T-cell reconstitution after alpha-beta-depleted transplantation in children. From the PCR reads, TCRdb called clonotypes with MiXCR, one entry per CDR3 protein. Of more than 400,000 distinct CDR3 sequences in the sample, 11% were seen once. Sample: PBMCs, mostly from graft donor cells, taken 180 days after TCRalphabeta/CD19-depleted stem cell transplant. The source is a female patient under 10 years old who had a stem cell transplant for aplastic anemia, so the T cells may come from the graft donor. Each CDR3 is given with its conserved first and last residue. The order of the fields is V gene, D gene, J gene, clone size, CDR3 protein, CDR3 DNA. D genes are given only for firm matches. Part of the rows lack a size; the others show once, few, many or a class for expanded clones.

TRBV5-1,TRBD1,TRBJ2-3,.,CASSFSGTVGTDTQYF,TGCGCCAGCAGCTTCTCCGGGACAGTTGGCACAGATACGCAGTATTTT
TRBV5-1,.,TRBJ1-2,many,CASSLAPGGDGYTF,TGCGCCAGCAGCTTGGCCCCTGGGGGTGATGGCTACACCTTC
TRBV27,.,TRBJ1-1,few,CRVGDFEAFF,TGTAGAGTTGGGGACTTTGAAGCTTTCTTT
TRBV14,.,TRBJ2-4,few,CASSPLSGSVAKNIQYF,TGTGCCAGCAGCCCGCTCAGCGGCAGCGTAGCCAAAAACATTCAGTACTTC
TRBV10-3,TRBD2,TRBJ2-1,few,CASKLAKGYNEQFF,TGTGCCAGCAAACTAGCGAAAGGGTACAATGAGCAGTTCTTC
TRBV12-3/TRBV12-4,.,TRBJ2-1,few,CASSVVKTGRVYNEQFF,TGTGCCAGCAGCGTCGTCAAAACAGGGCGGGTATACAATGAGCAGTTCTTC
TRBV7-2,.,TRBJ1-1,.,CASIAAGRTNTEAFF,TGTGCCAGCATAGCCGCAGGGCGGACGAACACTGAAGCTTTCTTT
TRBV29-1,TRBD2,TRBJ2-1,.,CSVEDLGGRRYNEQFF,TGCAGCGTTGAAGATCTGGGGGGGAGAAGGTACAATGAGCAGTTCTTC
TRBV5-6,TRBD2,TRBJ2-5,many,CASSGIAGAETQYF,TGTGCCAGCAGCGGGATAGCGGGGGCAGAGACCCAGTACTTC
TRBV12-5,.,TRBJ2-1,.,CASFGWGGRKNNEQFF,TGTGCTAGTTTTGGGTGGGGAGGCCGGAAAAACAATGAGCAGTTCTTC
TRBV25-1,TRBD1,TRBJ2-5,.,CASSEPTGGQETQYF,TGTGCCAGCAGTGAACCCACAGGGGGGCAAGAGACCCAGTACTTC
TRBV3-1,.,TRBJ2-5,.,CASSLRGSETQYF,TGTGCCAGCAGCCTTAGGGGGTCGGAGACCCAGTACTTC
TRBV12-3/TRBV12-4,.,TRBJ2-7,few,CASSFKGGGYEQYF,TGTGCCAGCAGTTTCAAGGGCGGTGGATACGAGCAGTACTTC
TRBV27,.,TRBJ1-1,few,CASSSRPPLNLNTEAFF,TGTGCCAGCAGTTCCAGGCCCCCTCTAAATTTGAACACTGAAGCTTTCTTT
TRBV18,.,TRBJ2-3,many,CASSLGTTWLDTQYF,TGTGCCAGCTCACTCGGGACCACCTGGTTGGATACGCAGTATTTT
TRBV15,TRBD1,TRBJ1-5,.,CATSIGQGNGQPQHF,TGTGCCACCAGCATCGGACAGGGGAACGGTCAGCCCCAGCATTTT
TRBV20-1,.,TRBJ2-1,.,CSKPPSGGRDEQFF,TGCAGCAAGCCCCCCTCGGGGGGCCGGGATGAGCAGTTCTTC